This entry features one T cell receptor (beta chain) sequence. This sample is part of a study of blood T cell repertoires in COVID-19. The protocol was immunoSEQ multiplex PCR, while the TCRdb copy is restricted to in-frame clones and leaves out a portion. The sample comprises around 140,000 clones, approximately 84% of which are singletons, and about a sixth rests with the top ten. V lost 8 bases to trimming and J lost 4 bases; unmatched junction nucleotides: 8. CDR1 is SNHLY, CDR2 FYNNEI, per germline. The CDR3 extends over 14 amino acids. Sequencing used peripheral blood. J is TRBJ1-2 and V is TRBV2, with TRBD1 matching over 9 bases. This sequence was found in a woman of 80 years or more with acute or convalescent COVID-19. CDR3 bases: TGTGCCAGCGCCGGGGACAGGGACTCCTATGGCTACACCTTC. Its translation is CASAGDRDSYGYTF.